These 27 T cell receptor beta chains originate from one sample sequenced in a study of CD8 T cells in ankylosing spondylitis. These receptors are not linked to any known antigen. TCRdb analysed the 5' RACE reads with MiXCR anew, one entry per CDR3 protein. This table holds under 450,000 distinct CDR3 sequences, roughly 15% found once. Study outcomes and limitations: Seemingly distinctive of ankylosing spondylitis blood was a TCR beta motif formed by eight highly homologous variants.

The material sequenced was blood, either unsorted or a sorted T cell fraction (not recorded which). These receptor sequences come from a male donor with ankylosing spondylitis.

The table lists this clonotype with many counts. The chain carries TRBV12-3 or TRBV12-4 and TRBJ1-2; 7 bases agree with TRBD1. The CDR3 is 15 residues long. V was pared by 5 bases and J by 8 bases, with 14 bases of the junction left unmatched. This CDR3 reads CASSPRQGGSGGYTF. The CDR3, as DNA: TGTGCCAGCAGTCCTAGACAGGGAGGGAGCGGAGGCTACACCTTC.

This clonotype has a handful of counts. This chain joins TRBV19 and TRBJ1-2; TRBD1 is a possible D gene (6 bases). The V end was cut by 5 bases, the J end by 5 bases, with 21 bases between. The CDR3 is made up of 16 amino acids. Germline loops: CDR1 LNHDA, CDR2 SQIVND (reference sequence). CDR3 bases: TGTGCCAGTAGTGCAGGGGTCGATGCCTCCGCTTATGGCTACACCTTC. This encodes CASSAGVDASAYGYTF. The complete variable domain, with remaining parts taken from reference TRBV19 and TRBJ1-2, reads DGGITQSPKYLFRKEGQNVTLSCEQNLNHDAMYWYRQDPGQGLRLIYYSQIVNDFQKGDIAEGYSVSREKKESFPLTVTSAQKNPTAFYLCASSAGVDASAYGYTFGSGTRLTVV.

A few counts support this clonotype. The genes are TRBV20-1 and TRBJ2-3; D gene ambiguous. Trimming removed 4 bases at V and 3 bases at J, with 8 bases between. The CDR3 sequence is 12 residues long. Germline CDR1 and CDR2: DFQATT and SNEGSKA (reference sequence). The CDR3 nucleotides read TGCAGTGCTACGAAAGGTACAGATACGCAGTATTTT. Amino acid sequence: CSATKGTDTQYF.

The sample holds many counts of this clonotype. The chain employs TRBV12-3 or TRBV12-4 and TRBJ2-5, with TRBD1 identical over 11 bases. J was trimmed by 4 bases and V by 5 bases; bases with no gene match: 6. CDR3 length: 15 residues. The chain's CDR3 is CASSPPGTGGETQYF. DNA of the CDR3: TGTGCCAGCAGTCCCCCGGGGACAGGGGGAGAGACCCAGTACTTC.

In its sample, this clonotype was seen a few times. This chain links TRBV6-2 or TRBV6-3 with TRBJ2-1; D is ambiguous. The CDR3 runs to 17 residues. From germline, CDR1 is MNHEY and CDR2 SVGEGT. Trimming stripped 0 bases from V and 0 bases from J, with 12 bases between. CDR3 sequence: CASSYSFMESSYNEQFF. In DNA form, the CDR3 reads TGTGCCAGCAGTTACTCCTTTATGGAAAGCTCCTACAATGAGCAGTTCTTC.

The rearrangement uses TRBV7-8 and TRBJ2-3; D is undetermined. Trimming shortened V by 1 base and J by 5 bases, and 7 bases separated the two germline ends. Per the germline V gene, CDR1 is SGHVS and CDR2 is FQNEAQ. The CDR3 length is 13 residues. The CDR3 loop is CASSLGAEDTQYF. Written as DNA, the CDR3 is TGTGCCAGCAGCTTAGGGGCGGAAGATACGCAGTATTTT.

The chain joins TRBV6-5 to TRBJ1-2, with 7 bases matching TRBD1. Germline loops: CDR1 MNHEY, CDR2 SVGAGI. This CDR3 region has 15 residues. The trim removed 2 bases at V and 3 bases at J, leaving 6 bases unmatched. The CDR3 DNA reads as TGTGCCAGCAGTTACAAATATACAGGGGACTATGGCTACACCTTC. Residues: CASSYKYTGDYGYTF.

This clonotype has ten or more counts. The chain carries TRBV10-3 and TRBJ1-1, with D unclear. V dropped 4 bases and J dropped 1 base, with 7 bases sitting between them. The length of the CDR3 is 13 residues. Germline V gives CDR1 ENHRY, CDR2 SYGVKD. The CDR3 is CAISGTRNTEAFF. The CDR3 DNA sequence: TGTGCCATCAGTGGGACGAGGAACACTGAAGCTTTCTTT.

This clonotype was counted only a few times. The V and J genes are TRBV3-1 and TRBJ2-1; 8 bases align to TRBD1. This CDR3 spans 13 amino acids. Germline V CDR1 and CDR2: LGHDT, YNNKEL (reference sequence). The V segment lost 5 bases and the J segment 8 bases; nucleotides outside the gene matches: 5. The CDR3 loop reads CASSTGQVYEQFF. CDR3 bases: TGTGCCAGCAGCACGGGACAGGTATATGAGCAGTTCTTC.

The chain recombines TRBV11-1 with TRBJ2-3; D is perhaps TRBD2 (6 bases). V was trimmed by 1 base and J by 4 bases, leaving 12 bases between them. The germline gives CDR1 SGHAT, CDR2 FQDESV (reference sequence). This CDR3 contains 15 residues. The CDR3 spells CASSLDGSQADTQYF. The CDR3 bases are TGTGCCAGCAGCTTAGACGGGAGCCAGGCAGATACGCAGTATTTT.

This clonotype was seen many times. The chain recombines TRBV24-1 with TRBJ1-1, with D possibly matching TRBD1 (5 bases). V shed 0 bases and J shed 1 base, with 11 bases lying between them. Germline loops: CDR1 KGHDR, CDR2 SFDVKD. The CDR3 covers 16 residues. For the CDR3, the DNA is TGTGCCACCAGTGATTTGGGGGCCGGATGGAACACTGAAGCTTTCTTT. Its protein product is CATSDLGAGWNTEAFF.

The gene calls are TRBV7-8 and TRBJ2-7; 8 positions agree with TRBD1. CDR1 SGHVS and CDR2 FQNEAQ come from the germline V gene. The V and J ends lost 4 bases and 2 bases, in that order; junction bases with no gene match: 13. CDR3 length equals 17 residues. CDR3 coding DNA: TGTGCCAGCAGCTCGTTCCCCAGGACAGGGAGAACCTACGAGCAGTACTTC. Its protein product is CASSSFPRTGRTYEQYF. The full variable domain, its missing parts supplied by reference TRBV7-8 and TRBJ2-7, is GAGVSQSPRYKVAKRGQDVALRCDPISGHVSLFWYQQALGQGPEFLTYFQNEAQLDKSGLPSDRFFAERPEGSVSTLKIQRTQQEDSAVYLCASSSFPRTGRTYEQYFGPGTRLTVT.

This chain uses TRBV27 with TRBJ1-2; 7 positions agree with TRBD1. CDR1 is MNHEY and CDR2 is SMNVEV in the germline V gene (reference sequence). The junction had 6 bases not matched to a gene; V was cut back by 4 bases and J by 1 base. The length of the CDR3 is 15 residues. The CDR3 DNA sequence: TGTGCCAGCAGTTCCTGGACAGGTTATAACTATGGCTACACCTTC. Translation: CASSSWTGYNYGYTF.

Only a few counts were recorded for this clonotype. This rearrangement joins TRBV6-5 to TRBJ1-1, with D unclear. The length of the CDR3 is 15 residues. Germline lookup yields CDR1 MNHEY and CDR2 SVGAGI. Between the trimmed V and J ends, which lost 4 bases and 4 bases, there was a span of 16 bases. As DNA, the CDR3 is TGTGCCAGCAGTTTTACGGACGGGCTGGGCACTGAAGCTTTCTTT. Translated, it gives CASSFTDGLGTEAFF.

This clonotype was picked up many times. CDR3 region: CASSPDSRNTEAFF. CDR3 in DNA: TGTGCCAGCTCACCAGATTCCAGGAACACTGAAGCTTTCTTT. This rearrangement joins TRBV18 to TRBJ1-1; D call uncertain. Germline CDR1 reads KGHSH; CDR2 reads LQKENI. The V end was cut by 2 bases, the J end by 1 base, with 8 bases between. The CDR3 runs to 14 residues.

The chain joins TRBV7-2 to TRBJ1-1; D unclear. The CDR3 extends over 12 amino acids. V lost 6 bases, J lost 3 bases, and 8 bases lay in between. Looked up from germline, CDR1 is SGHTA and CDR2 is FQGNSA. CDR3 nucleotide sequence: TGTGCCAGCAGGGTGGGCTACACTGAAGCTTTCTTT. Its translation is CASRVGYTEAFF.

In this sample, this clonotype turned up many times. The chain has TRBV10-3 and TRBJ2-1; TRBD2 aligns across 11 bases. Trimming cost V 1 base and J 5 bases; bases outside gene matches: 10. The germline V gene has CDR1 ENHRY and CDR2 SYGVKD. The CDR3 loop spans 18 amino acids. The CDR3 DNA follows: TGTGCCATCAGTGAGTTTGGACCAACTAGCGGGGGAAACAATGAGCAGTTCTTC. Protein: CAISEFGPTSGGNNEQFF.

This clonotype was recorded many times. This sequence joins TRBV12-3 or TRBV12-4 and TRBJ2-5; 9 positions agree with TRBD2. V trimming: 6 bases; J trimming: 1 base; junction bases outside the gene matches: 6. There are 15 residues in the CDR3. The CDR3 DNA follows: TGTGCCAGCAGGCCCTTGACTAGCGGCCAAGAGACCCAGTACTTC. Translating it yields CASRPLTSGQETQYF.

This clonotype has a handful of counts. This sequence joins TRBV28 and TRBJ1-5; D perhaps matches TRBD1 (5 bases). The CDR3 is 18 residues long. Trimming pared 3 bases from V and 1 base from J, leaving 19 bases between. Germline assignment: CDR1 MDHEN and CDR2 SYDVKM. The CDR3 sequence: CASSFGGVGRRSNQPQHF. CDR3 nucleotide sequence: TGTGCCAGCAGTTTCGGGGGGGTTGGACGACGAAGCAATCAGCCCCAGCATTTT.

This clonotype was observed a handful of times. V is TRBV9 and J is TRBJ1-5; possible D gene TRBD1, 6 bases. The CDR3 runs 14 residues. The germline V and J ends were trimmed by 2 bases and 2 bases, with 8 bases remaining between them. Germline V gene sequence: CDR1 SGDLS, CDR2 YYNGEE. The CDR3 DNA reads TGTGCCAGCAGCGTGGACAGTGGCAATCAGCCCCAGCATTTT. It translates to CASSVDSGNQPQHF.

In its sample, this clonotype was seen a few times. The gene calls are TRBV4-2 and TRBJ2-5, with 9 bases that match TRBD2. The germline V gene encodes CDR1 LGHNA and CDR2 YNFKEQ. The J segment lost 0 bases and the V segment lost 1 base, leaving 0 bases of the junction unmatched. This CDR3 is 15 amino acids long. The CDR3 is CASSQASGNQETQYF. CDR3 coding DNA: TGTGCCAGCAGCCAAGCTAGCGGGAACCAAGAGACCCAGTACTTC.

The CDR3 nucleotides are TGTGCCAGCAGCTTACGTGTGGGCCCAGCTAATGAAAAACTGTTTTTT. It codes for CASSLRVGPANEKLFF. This sequence joins TRBV13 and TRBJ1-4; D gene ambiguous. There are 16 residues in the CDR3. CDR1 PRHDT and CDR2 FYEKMQ come from the germline V gene (reference sequence). Trimming stripped 2 bases from V and 3 bases from J, with 13 bases between.

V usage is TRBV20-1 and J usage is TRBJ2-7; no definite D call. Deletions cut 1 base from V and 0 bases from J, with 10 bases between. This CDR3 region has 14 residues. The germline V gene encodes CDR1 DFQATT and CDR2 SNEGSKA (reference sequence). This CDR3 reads CSARADTSSYEQYF. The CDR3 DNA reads TGCAGTGCTAGAGCCGACACAAGCTCCTACGAGCAGTACTTC.

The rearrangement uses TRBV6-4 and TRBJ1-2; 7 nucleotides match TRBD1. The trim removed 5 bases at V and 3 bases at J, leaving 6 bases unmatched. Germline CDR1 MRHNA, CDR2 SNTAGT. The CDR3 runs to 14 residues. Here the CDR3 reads CASSLTGTDYGYTF. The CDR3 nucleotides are TGTGCCAGCAGTTTGACCGGGACAGACTATGGCTACACCTTC.

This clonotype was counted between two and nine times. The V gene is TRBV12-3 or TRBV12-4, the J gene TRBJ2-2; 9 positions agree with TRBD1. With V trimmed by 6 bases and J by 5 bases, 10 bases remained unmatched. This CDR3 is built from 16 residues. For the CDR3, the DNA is TGTGCCAGCAGACATACAGGGGGCGCTCGGACCGGGGAGCTGTTTTTT. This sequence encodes CASRHTGGARTGELFF.

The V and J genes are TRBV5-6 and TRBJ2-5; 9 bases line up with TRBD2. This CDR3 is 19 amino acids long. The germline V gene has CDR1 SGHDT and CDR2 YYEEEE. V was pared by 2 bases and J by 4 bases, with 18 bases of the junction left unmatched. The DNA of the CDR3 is TGTGCCAGCAGCTTTCGACAGGTACCGGGACTAGCTTCGTTAGAGACCCAGTACTTC. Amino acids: CASSFRQVPGLASLETQYF. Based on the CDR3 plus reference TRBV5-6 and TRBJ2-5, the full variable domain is DAGVTQSPTHLIKTRGQQVTLRCSPKSGHDTVSWYQQALGQGPQFIFQYYEEEERQRGNFPDRFSGHQFPNYSSELNVNALLLGDSALYLCASSFRQVPGLASLETQYFGPGTRLLVL.

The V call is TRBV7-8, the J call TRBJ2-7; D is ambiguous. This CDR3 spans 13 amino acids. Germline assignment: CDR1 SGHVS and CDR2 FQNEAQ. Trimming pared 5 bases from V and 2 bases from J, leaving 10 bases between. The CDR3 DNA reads TGTGCCAGCAGCCCAACAGTGACCTACGAGCAGTACTTC. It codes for CASSPTVTYEQYF.